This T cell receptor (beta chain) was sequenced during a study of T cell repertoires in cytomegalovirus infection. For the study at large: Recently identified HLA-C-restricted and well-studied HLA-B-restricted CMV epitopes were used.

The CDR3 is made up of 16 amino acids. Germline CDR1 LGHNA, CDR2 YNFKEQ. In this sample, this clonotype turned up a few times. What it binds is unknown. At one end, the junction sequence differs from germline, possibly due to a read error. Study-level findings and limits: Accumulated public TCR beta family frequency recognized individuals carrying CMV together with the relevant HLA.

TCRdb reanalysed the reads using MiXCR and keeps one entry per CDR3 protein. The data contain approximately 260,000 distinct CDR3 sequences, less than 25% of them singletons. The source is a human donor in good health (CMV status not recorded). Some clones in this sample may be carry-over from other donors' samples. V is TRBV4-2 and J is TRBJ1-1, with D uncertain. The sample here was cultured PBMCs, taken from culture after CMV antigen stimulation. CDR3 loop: CASSQAQRTALEDIRF. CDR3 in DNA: TGTGCCAGCAGCCAAGCTCAGCGGACGGCCCTAGAGGATATTCGCTTT.